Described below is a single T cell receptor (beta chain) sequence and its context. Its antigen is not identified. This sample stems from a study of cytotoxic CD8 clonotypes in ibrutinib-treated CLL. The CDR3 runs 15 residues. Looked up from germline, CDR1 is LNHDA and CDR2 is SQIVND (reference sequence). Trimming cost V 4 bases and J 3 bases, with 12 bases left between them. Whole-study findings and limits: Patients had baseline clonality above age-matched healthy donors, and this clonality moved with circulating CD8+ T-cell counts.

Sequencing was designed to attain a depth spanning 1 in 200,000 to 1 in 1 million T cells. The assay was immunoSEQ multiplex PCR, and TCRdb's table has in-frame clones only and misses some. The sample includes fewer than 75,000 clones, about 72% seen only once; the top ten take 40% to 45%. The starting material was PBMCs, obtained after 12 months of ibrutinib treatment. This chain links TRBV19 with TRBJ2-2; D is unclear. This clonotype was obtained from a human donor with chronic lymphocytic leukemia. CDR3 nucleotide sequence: TGTGCCAGTAGTAAGGTCGACCGGTACACCGGGGAGCTGTTTTTT. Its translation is CASSKVDRYTGELFF.